This TCR beta chain was obtained from a study of T-cell reconstitution after alpha-beta-depleted transplantation in children listed by TCRdb under 2016. About the full investigation: The study quantitatively tracked T-cell immune reconstitution after TCRalphabeta/CD19-depleted allogeneic hematopoietic cell transplantation in children using TCR repertoire profiling.

There are a few counts of this clonotype. The antigen it recognizes is unknown. Per-base qualities were not stored, and no clone one base away is much larger. Receptor amplification or capture employed PCR. The instrument given in TCRdb is Illumina HiSeq 2500. TCR library preparation used molecular barcoding, with unique molecular identifiers applied to normalize quantification of the TCRbeta repertoire. TCRdb cleaned the public reads at Q25 with fastp, built clones with MiXCR and kept in-frame beta chains. Duplicate CDR3 protein sequences are folded into a single record with the most common DNA and genes. Within this sample are hundreds of thousands of distinct CDR3 sequences, with almost 10% of them counted one time only. The top ten clonotypes cover around 9.1% of the sample. The germline V gene encodes CDR1 SGHTS and CDR2 YDEGEE. Trimming accounts for 3 bases at V and 5 bases at J, while the number of junction bases matched to no gene is 5. From cysteine to phenylalanine, the CDR3 is 16 amino acids long. The CDR3 DNA has 48 bases and is translated from base 1.

The material was PBMCs from the stem cell graft donor, obtained from the stem cell graft. Recombination joined TRBV5-8 with TRBJ2-5; the junction holds 15 bases that match TRBD2. The clonotype comes from a human donor who donated a stem cell graft to a child with SCID. The nucleotide sequence reads TGTGCCAGCAGCTCGGGACTAGCGGGGGGAAGTGAGACCCAGTACTTC. Its protein is CASSSGLAGGSETQYF. The CDR3 plus the reference TRBV5-8 and TRBJ2-5 genes for the other parts give the full variable domain: EAGVTQSPTHLIKTRGQQATLRCSPISGHTSVYWYQQALGLGLQFLLWYDEGEERNRGNFPPRFSGRQFPNYSSELNVNALELEDSALYLCASSSGLAGGSETQYFGPGTRLLVL.